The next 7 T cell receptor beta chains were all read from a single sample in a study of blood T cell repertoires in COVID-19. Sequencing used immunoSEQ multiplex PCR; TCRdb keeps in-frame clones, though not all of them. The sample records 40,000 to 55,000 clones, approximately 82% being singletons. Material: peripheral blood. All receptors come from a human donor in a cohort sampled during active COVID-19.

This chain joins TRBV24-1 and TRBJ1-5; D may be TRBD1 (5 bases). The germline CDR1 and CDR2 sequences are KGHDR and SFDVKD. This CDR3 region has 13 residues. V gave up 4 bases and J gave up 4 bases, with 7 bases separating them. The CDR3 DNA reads TGTGCCACCAGTGAGGCAGGGAATCAGCCCCAGCATTTT. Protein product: CATSEAGNQPQHF.

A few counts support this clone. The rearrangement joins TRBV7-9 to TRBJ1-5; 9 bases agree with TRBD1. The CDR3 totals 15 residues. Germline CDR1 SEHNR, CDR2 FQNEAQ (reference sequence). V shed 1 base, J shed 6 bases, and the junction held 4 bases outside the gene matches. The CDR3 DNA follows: TGTGCCAGCAGCTTAGAGACAGGGGGTGCTCAGCCCCAGCATTTT. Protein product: CASSLETGGAQPQHF.

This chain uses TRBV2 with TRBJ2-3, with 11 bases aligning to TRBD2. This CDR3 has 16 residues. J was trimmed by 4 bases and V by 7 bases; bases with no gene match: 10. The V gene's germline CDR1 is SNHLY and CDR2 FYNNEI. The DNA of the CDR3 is TGTGCCAGCACGCGACTAGCGGGGAGGAGGCCAGATACGCAGTATTTT. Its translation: CASTRLAGRRPDTQYF.

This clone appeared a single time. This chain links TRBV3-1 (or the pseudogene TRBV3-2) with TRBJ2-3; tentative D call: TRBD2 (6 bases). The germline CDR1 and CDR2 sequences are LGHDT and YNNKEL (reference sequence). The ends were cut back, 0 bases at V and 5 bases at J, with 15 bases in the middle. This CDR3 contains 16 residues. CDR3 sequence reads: CASSQDRGPGGDTQYF. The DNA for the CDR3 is TGTGCCAGCAGCCAAGATAGAGGGCCCGGGGGAGATACGCAGTATTTT.

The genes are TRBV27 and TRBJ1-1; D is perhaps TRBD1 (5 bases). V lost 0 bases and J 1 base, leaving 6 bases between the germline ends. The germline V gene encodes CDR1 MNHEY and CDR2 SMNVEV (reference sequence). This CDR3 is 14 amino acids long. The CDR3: CASSLSGANTEAFF. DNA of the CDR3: TGTGCCAGCAGTTTATCAGGGGCGAACACTGAAGCTTTCTTT.

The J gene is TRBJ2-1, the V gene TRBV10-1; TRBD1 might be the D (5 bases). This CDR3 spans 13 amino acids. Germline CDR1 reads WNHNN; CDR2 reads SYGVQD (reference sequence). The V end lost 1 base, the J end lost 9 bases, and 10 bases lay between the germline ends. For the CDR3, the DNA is TGCGCCAGCAGTGAGTTTCAGGGTGGTGAGCAGTTCTTC. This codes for CASSEFQGGEQFF.

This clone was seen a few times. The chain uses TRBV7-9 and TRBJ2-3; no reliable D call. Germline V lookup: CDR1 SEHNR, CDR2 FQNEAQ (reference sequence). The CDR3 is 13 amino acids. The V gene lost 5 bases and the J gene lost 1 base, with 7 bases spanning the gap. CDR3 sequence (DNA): TGTGCCAGCAGCCTGGGCGGCACAGATACGCAGTATTTT. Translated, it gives CASSLGGTDTQYF.